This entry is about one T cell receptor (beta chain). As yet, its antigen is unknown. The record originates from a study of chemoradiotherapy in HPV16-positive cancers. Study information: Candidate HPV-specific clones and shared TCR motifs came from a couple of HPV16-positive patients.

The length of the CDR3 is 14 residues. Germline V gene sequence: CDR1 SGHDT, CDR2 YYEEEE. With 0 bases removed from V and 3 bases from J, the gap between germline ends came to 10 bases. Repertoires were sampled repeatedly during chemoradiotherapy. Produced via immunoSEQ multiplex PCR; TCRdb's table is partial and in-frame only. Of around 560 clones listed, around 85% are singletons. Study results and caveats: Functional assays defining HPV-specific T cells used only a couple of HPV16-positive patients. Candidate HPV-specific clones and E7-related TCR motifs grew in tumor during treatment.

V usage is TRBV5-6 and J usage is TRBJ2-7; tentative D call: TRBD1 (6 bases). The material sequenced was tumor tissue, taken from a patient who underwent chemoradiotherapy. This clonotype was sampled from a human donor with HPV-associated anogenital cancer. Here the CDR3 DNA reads TGTGCCAGCAGCTTGGGATTGGACAGCTACGAGCAGTACTTC. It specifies CASSLGLDSYEQYF.